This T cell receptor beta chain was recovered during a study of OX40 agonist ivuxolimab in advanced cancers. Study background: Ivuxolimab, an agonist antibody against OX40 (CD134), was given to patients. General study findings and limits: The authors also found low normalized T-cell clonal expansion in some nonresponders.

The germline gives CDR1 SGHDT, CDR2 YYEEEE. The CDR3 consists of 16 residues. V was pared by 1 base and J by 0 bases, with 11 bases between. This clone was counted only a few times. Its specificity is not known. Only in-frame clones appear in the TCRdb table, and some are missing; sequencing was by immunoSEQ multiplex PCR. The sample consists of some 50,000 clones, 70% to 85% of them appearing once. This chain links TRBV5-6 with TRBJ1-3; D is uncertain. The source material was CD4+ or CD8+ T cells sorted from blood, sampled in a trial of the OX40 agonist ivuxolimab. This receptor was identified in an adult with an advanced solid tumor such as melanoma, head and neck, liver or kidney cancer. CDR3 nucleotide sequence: TGTGCCAGCAGCTTGAAATCGAAGTACTCTGGAAACACCATATATTTT. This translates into CASSLKSKYSGNTIYF. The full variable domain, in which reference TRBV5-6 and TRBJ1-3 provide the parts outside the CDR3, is DAGVTQSPTHLIKTRGQQVTLRCSPKSGHDTVSWYQQALGQGPQFIFQYYEEEERQRGNFPDRFSGHQFPNYSSELNVNALLLGDSALYLCASSLKSKYSGNTIYFGEGSWLTVV.